Listed below are T cell receptor beta chains from one sample, sequenced in a study of human T cells and chemical hapten exposure. TCRdb passed the RACE reads through MiXCR, listing each CDR3 protein once. This table holds fewer than 500,000 distinct CDR3 sequences, roughly 4.8% found once. Sequences were derived from whole blood, sampled in connection with sensitization to the hapten diphenylcyclopropenone (DPC). These receptor sequences come from a woman aged 50 to 60 with alopecia areata. Some clones in this sample may be carry-over from other donors' samples. The CDR3 runs from the conserved cysteine through the conserved F or W. D genes are given only for firm matches. Clone size, where shown, is once, few, many, or a class for clones that have expanded.

cdr3_nt: TGTGCCAGCAGTCCAATATCCACGGCGGGGGCTGGAAACACCATATATTTT; cdr3_aa: CASSPISTAGAGNTIYF; j_call: TRBJ1-3; v_call: TRBV28; d_call: -; cdr3_length: 17; clone_size: few
cdr3_nt: TGCAGTGCTAGCCCGTCAGCCCTTAACTATGGCTACACCTTC; cdr3_aa: CSASPSALNYGYTF; j_call: TRBJ1-2; v_call: TRBV20-1; d_call: -; cdr3_length: 14; clone_size: many
cdr3_nt: TGTGCCAGCAGCTTAGCGGGGCAGGGGGCAGAGACCCAGTACTTC; cdr3_aa: CASSLAGQGAETQYF; j_call: TRBJ2-5; v_call: TRBV7-2; d_call: TRBD1; cdr3_length: 15; clone_size: many
cdr3_nt: TGCAGTGCTAGGGTAGGACAGGAGGGATCACCCCTCCACTTT; cdr3_aa: CSARVGQEGSPLHF; j_call: TRBJ1-6; v_call: TRBV20-1; d_call: TRBD1; cdr3_length: 14; clone_size: many
cdr3_nt: TGTGCCAGCAGCTTAGGTAGAGGCGGGGGGGCGGCCGAGCAGTACTTC; cdr3_aa: CASSLGRGGGAAEQYF; j_call: TRBJ2-7; v_call: TRBV7-6; d_call: TRBD2; cdr3_length: 16; clone_size: -
cdr3_nt: TGTGCCAGCAGCAGGGACAGAGCCTATGGCTACACCTTC; cdr3_aa: CASSRDRAYGYTF; j_call: TRBJ1-2; v_call: TRBV12-3/TRBV12-4; d_call: TRBD1; cdr3_length: 13; clone_size: -
cdr3_nt: TGCAGCGTTACATTAGCCAAAAACATTCAGTACTTC; cdr3_aa: CSVTLAKNIQYF; j_call: TRBJ2-4; v_call: TRBV29-1; d_call: -; cdr3_length: 12; clone_size: many
cdr3_nt: TGTGCCGGCTCAAGGGGACCCGGACAAACCGGGGAGCTGTTTTTT; cdr3_aa: CAGSRGPGQTGELFF; j_call: TRBJ2-2; v_call: TRBV30; d_call: -; cdr3_length: 15; clone_size: many
cdr3_nt: TGTGCCAGCAGTTTATTTTTAGGTGGCACCGGGGAGCTGTTTTTT; cdr3_aa: CASSLFLGGTGELFF; j_call: TRBJ2-2; v_call: TRBV27; d_call: -; cdr3_length: 15; clone_size: many
cdr3_nt: TGTGCCAGCAGCCCCTCCTTTGGACAGGGGAAGAGCACTGAAGCTTTCTTT; cdr3_aa: CASSPSFGQGKSTEAFF; j_call: TRBJ1-1; v_call: TRBV6-5; d_call: TRBD1; cdr3_length: 17; clone_size: few
cdr3_nt: TGTGCCATCAGTGATCTCGAGAAACAGGGGGCCTACGAGCAGTACTTC; cdr3_aa: CAISDLEKQGAYEQYF; j_call: TRBJ2-7; v_call: TRBV10-3; d_call: TRBD1; cdr3_length: 16; clone_size: -
cdr3_nt: TGTGCCAGCATCTTGAGTCTTGAAGCTTTCTTT; cdr3_aa: CASILSLEAFF; j_call: TRBJ1-1; v_call: TRBV12-3/TRBV12-4; d_call: -; cdr3_length: 11; clone_size: few
cdr3_nt: TGTGCCAGCAGCCTAGGCCGACTAGCGGGAAAGACCCAGTACTTC; cdr3_aa: CASSLGRLAGKTQYF; j_call: TRBJ2-5; v_call: TRBV7-6; d_call: TRBD2; cdr3_length: 15; clone_size: few
cdr3_nt: TGTGCCAGCAGCTTAAAGGGGGCGGGGACTGAAGCTTTCTTT; cdr3_aa: CASSLKGAGTEAFF; j_call: TRBJ1-1; v_call: TRBV7-2; d_call: TRBD1; cdr3_length: 14; clone_size: many
cdr3_nt: TGTGCCAGCAGCTTCCGACTAGCGGGAGGTACAGATACGCAGTATTTT; cdr3_aa: CASSFRLAGGTDTQYF; j_call: TRBJ2-3; v_call: TRBV7-9; d_call: TRBD2; cdr3_length: 16; clone_size: -
cdr3_nt: TGCAGTGCTTTAGGTGACGGAGAGACCCAGTACTTC; cdr3_aa: CSALGDGETQYF; j_call: TRBJ2-5; v_call: TRBV20-1; d_call: -; cdr3_length: 12; clone_size: many
cdr3_nt: TGTGCCTGGAGTGTACCCGGACTCGGGCCCTACGAGCAGTACTTC; cdr3_aa: CAWSVPGLGPYEQYF; j_call: TRBJ2-7; v_call: TRBV30; d_call: -; cdr3_length: 15; clone_size: -
cdr3_nt: TGCGCCAGCAGCCCCGGCGAAGGTAGGACTCAGCCCCAGCATTTT; cdr3_aa: CASSPGEGRTQPQHF; j_call: TRBJ1-5; v_call: TRBV5-1; d_call: -; cdr3_length: 15; clone_size: -
cdr3_nt: TGTGCCAGCAGCCAGCGGGGGGGAAGCAATCAGCCCCAGCATTTT; cdr3_aa: CASSQRGGSNQPQHF; j_call: TRBJ1-5; v_call: TRBV3-1; d_call: -; cdr3_length: 15; clone_size: -
cdr3_nt: TGTGCCACCAGTTCATCCGACTCCGGAATCACAGATACGCAGTATTTT; cdr3_aa: CATSSSDSGITDTQYF; j_call: TRBJ2-3; v_call: TRBV24-1; d_call: -; cdr3_length: 16; clone_size: many
cdr3_nt: TGTGCTAGGTGGGAGCAGTACTTC; cdr3_aa: CARWEQYF; j_call: TRBJ2-7; v_call: TRBV12-5; d_call: -; cdr3_length: 8; clone_size: many
cdr3_nt: TGTGCCAGCAGCTCGAATCAGGGATATGGGACTGAAGCTTTCTTT; cdr3_aa: CASSSNQGYGTEAFF; j_call: TRBJ1-1; v_call: TRBV7-9; d_call: -; cdr3_length: 15; clone_size: many
cdr3_nt: TGTGCCAGCTCACCACCGAACAGGGGGGAGGAGACCCAGTACTTC; cdr3_aa: CASSPPNRGEETQYF; j_call: TRBJ2-5; v_call: TRBV18; d_call: TRBD1; cdr3_length: 15; clone_size: many
cdr3_nt: TGTGCCAGCAGCTTAGAGGCCAGCCCTAATGAGCAGTTCTTC; cdr3_aa: CASSLEASPNEQFF; j_call: TRBJ2-1; v_call: TRBV7-6; d_call: -; cdr3_length: 14; clone_size: many
cdr3_nt: TGCAGTGCTCCCGACGGACAGAACACTGAAGCTTTCTTT; cdr3_aa: CSAPDGQNTEAFF; j_call: TRBJ1-1; v_call: TRBV20-1; d_call: -; cdr3_length: 13; clone_size: many
cdr3_nt: TGTGCCAGCAGCTCCCGTCGGGGGCTAGGGAATGAAAAACTGTTTTTT; cdr3_aa: CASSSRRGLGNEKLFF; j_call: TRBJ1-4; v_call: TRBV7-2; d_call: -; cdr3_length: 16; clone_size: -
cdr3_nt: TGTGCCAGCAGCTTATGGGTCCAAGAGACCCAGTACTTC; cdr3_aa: CASSLWVQETQYF; j_call: TRBJ2-5; v_call: TRBV11-2; d_call: -; cdr3_length: 13; clone_size: -
cdr3_nt: TGTGCCAGCAGCGATGGAGGAAACACCATATATTTT; cdr3_aa: CASSDGGNTIYF; j_call: TRBJ1-3; v_call: TRBV6-6; d_call: -; cdr3_length: 12; clone_size: many
cdr3_nt: TGTGCCAGCAGCAGCAGCGGGAGGGCATCGTATGAGCAGTTCTTC; cdr3_aa: CASSSSGRASYEQFF; j_call: TRBJ2-1; v_call: TRBV11-2; d_call: TRBD2; cdr3_length: 15; clone_size: -
cdr3_nt: TGTGCCGTTCAGGGGGAAAACACCGGGGAGCTGTTTTTT; cdr3_aa: CAVQGENTGELFF; j_call: TRBJ2-2; v_call: TRBV2; d_call: TRBD1; cdr3_length: 13; clone_size: many
cdr3_nt: TGTGCCAGCAGTCAGGGACGGAGTCGCGAGCAGTACTTC; cdr3_aa: CASSQGRSREQYF; j_call: TRBJ2-7; v_call: TRBV27; d_call: -; cdr3_length: 13; clone_size: many
cdr3_nt: TGTGCCAGCAGATCGGGACAGATTAGCAATCAGCCCCAGCATTTT; cdr3_aa: CASRSGQISNQPQHF; j_call: TRBJ1-5; v_call: TRBV12-3/TRBV12-4; d_call: TRBD1; cdr3_length: 15; clone_size: few
cdr3_nt: TGTGCCAGCAGCTTCCCCGGCGGGGGGGGGGATACGCAGTATTTT; cdr3_aa: CASSFPGGGGDTQYF; j_call: TRBJ2-3; v_call: TRBV7-2; d_call: TRBD2; cdr3_length: 15; clone_size: many
cdr3_nt: TGTGCCAGCCCAGGACAAGACACTGAAGCTTTCTTT; cdr3_aa: CASPGQDTEAFF; j_call: TRBJ1-1; v_call: TRBV2; d_call: -; cdr3_length: 12; clone_size: many
cdr3_nt: TGCAGCGTTGAAGGCAGGGGGCAGTACGAGCAGTACTTC; cdr3_aa: CSVEGRGQYEQYF; j_call: TRBJ2-7; v_call: TRBV29-1; d_call: TRBD1; cdr3_length: 13; clone_size: -
cdr3_nt: TGCAGTGCTAGAGGATCCGGGACACCGACCTACGAGCAGTACTTC; cdr3_aa: CSARGSGTPTYEQYF; j_call: TRBJ2-7; v_call: TRBV20-1; d_call: -; cdr3_length: 15; clone_size: -
cdr3_nt: TGTGCCATCAGTGAGTCCGGGGGACGGATCCTGACTTTC; cdr3_aa: CAISESGGRILTF; j_call: TRBJ2-6; v_call: TRBV10-3; d_call: -; cdr3_length: 13; clone_size: many
cdr3_nt: TGCGCCAGCAGCTTGCGGGACTCCCACGACAATGAGCAGTTCTTC; cdr3_aa: CASSLRDSHDNEQFF; j_call: TRBJ2-1; v_call: TRBV5-1; d_call: -; cdr3_length: 15; clone_size: few
cdr3_nt: TGTGCCAGCTCACCTGAACCCTTGGATGGCTACACCTTC; cdr3_aa: CASSPEPLDGYTF; j_call: TRBJ1-2; v_call: TRBV18; d_call: -; cdr3_length: 13; clone_size: many
cdr3_nt: TGCGCCAGCAGCTTGGACAGTCACCAAGAGACCCAGTACTTC; cdr3_aa: CASSLDSHQETQYF; j_call: TRBJ2-5; v_call: TRBV5-1; d_call: -; cdr3_length: 14; clone_size: many
cdr3_nt: TGTGCCAGCGGTGCCCCCGAGGGGTTGAACACTGAAGCTTTCTTT; cdr3_aa: CASGAPEGLNTEAFF; j_call: TRBJ1-1; v_call: TRBV9; d_call: -; cdr3_length: 15; clone_size: few
cdr3_nt: TGTGCCAGCAGCCCTACTAGCGGGGAGGACAATGAGCAGTTCTTC; cdr3_aa: CASSPTSGEDNEQFF; j_call: TRBJ2-1; v_call: TRBV7-9; d_call: TRBD2; cdr3_length: 15; clone_size: many